The 32 T cell receptor beta chains reported below all come from one sample, sequenced in a study of cytomegalovirus exposure and HLA in healthy donors. In the PCR, 60 Vbeta and 13 Jbeta primers were used. Generated by immunoSEQ multiplex PCR, the TCRdb table keeps only in-frame clones and is missing some. The sample's table shows about 75,000 clones. Sequenced input: PBMCs. Receptors originate from a man aged 35 to 55 in good health and CMV-seronegative.

The rearrangement joins TRBV5-5 to TRBJ2-7; the match to TRBD1 covers 7 bases. V shed 2 bases and J 1 base; nucleotides not matched to a gene: 3. CDR1 and CDR2 (germline): SGHKS, YYEKEE (reference sequence). The CDR3 is made up of 14 amino acids. Here the CDR3 reads CASSLRQGSYEQYF. CDR3 sequence (DNA): TGTGCCAGCAGCTTAAGACAGGGATCCTACGAGCAGTACTTC.

This sequence joins TRBV9 and TRBJ1-2; 8 bases align to TRBD1. The CDR3 is 15 amino acids. Trimming at V came to 0 bases and at J to 5 bases, leaving 6 bases not matched to a gene. Germline CDR1 SGDLS, CDR2 YYNGEE. CDR3 residues: CASSVDPGDRYGYTF. The DNA of the CDR3 is TGTGCCAGCAGCGTAGATCCCGGGGACAGGTATGGCTACACCTTC.

The chain uses TRBV27 and TRBJ1-6, with TRBD1 identical over 9 bases. Germline V lookup: CDR1 MNHEY, CDR2 SMNVEV (reference sequence). The CDR3 covers 15 residues. Unmatched junction bases numbered 7, after V lost 6 bases and J lost 7 bases. The CDR3 spells CASRPQGAQNSPLHF. The CDR3 DNA is TGTGCCAGCAGACCACAGGGGGCTCAGAATTCACCCCTCCACTTT.

This chain joins TRBV6-4 and TRBJ1-1; 9 nucleotides align to TRBD1. J lost 1 base, V lost 4 bases, and 4 bases had no gene match. CDR3 length: 15 amino acids. Germline CDR1 MRHNA, CDR2 SNTAGT. CDR3 region: CASSVGTGRNTEAFF. The CDR3 nucleotides are TGTGCCAGCAGTGTGGGGACAGGGAGGAACACTGAAGCTTTCTTT.

The chain recombines TRBV18 with TRBJ2-1, with D possibly being TRBD1 (7 bases). The V and J ends lost 0 bases and 9 bases respectively, with 12 bases between them. The CDR3 length is 14 residues. The V gene's germline CDR1 is KGHSH and CDR2 LQKENI. For the CDR3, the DNA is TGTGCCAGCTCACCACCCCAGGGGGGCACTGAGCAGTTCTTC. It is translated as CASSPPQGGTEQFF.

The chain has TRBV6-1 and TRBJ1-1; no clear D gene. The V and J ends lost 4 bases and 3 bases respectively, with 9 bases between them. Germline V gives CDR1 MNHNS, CDR2 SASEGT. CDR3 size: 13 residues. The CDR3 spells CASSGTSYTEAFF. In DNA form, the CDR3 reads TGTGCCAGCAGTGGAACGAGTTACACTGAAGCTTTCTTT.

V gene TRBV29-1 combines with J gene TRBJ2-1, with a weak D call TRBD2 (7 bases). There are 13 residues in the CDR3. The germline CDR1 and CDR2 sequences are SQVTM and ANQGSEA. Trimming shortened V by 7 bases and J by 5 bases, and 15 bases separated the two germline ends. The DNA of the CDR3 is TGCAGCGCCCTAGGGGGGGAAGACAATGAGCAGTTCTTC. As protein: CSALGGEDNEQFF.

This rearrangement joins TRBV25-1 to TRBJ1-2; 9 bases line up with TRBD1. The CDR3 runs 17 residues. The germline V gene encodes CDR1 MGHDK and CDR2 SYGVNS. V lost 5 bases and J lost 4; bases outside the gene matches: 14. The CDR3 coding sequence is TGTGCCAGCAGTACCAAAAGGTCTGGACAGGGGACCTATGGCTACACCTTC. Translating it yields CASSTKRSGQGTYGYTF.

The V call is TRBV5-1, the J call TRBJ2-3; D gene uncertain. Germline V CDR1 and CDR2: SGHRS, YFSETQ. This CDR3 is built from 14 residues. V was clipped by 0 bases and J by 1 base, with 6 bases between them. CDR3 region: CASSLVSGTDTQYF. CDR3 DNA sequence: TGCGCCAGCAGCTTGGTATCAGGCACAGATACGCAGTATTTT. Full variable domain (remainder filled in from reference TRBV5-1 and TRBJ2-3): KAGVTQTPRYLIKTRGQQVTLSCSPISGHRSVSWYQQTPGQGLQFLFEYFSETQRNKGNFPGRFSGRQFSNSRSEMNVSTLELGDSALYLCASSLVSGTDTQYFGPGTRLTVL.

The V gene is TRBV5-1, the J gene TRBJ2-5, with 8 bases identical to TRBD2. Germline lookup yields CDR1 SGHRS and CDR2 YFSETQ. J was trimmed by 2 bases and V by 4 bases; bases with no gene match: 4. The CDR3 length is 14 residues. CDR3 in amino acids: CASSGVAGQETQYF. The CDR3 nucleotides read TGCGCCAGCAGCGGGGTAGCGGGGCAAGAGACCCAGTACTTC.

The V and J genes are TRBV5-4 and TRBJ2-7; 10 bases map to TRBD2. Germline values: CDR1 SGHNT, CDR2 YYREEE (reference sequence). This CDR3 spans 14 amino acids. After removal of 7 bases from V and 4 bases from J, the junction contained 8 bases not matched to a gene. CDR3 region: CASWSAGGLYEQYF. The CDR3 DNA reads as TGTGCCAGCTGGTCAGCGGGGGGGCTTTACGAGCAGTACTTC.

This rearrangement joins TRBV25-1 to TRBJ1-1; D may be TRBD1 (6 bases). The CDR3 has 13 residues. Germline V gives CDR1 MGHDK, CDR2 SYGVNS. V dropped 10 bases and J dropped 0 bases, with 12 bases sitting between them. CDR3 loop: CATEDSMNTEAFF. CDR3 DNA sequence: TGTGCCACAGAGGACAGTATGAACACTGAAGCTTTCTTT. Complete variable domain (other parts from reference TRBV25-1 and TRBJ1-1): EADIYQTPRYLVIGTGKKITLECSQTMGHDKMYWYQQDPGMELHLIHYSYGVNSTEKGDLSSESTVSRIRTEHFPLTLESARPSHTSQYLCATEDSMNTEAFFGQGTRLTVV.

The chain joins TRBV14 to TRBJ1-3; 9 nucleotides agree with TRBD1. CDR3 length: 20 amino acids. Trimming took 3 bases from V and 7 from J; bases not matched to a gene: 22. Germline V gene data show CDR1 as SGHDN and CDR2 as FVKESK. CDR3 loop: CASSHGPGQGSPIWGNTIYF. The CDR3 nucleotides are TGTGCCAGCAGCCACGGACCGGGACAGGGTTCGCCCATTTGGGGTAACACCATATATTTT.

The rearrangement links TRBV28 to TRBJ1-5; no clear D gene. Germline V gene sequence: CDR1 MDHEN, CDR2 SYDVKM. V was clipped by 3 bases and J by 0 bases, with 6 bases between them. The CDR3 consists of 14 residues. This chain's CDR3 is CASSFRGSNQPQHF. The CDR3 nucleotides read TGTGCCAGCAGTTTTCGGGGTAGCAATCAGCCCCAGCATTTT.

The rearrangement links TRBV28 to TRBJ1-1; tentative D call: TRBD1 (5 bases). The germline V and J ends were trimmed by 1 base and 4 bases, with 16 bases remaining between them. Germline CDR1 reads MDHEN; CDR2 reads SYDVKM. This CDR3 has 16 amino acids. CDR3 nucleotide sequence: TGTGCCAGCAGTTTATCAGGGTTGGGGAGGGGCACTGAAGCTTTCTTT. Its protein product is CASSLSGLGRGTEAFF.

CDR3 sequence reads: CSVTSGGGELFF. The CDR3 bases are TGCAGCGTCACTTCGGGGGGCGGGGAGCTGTTTTTT. The chain uses TRBV29-1 and TRBJ2-2; the match to TRBD2 covers 7 bases. CDR1 and CDR2 (germline): SQVTM, ANQGSEA. CDR3 size: 12 residues. The V segment lost 6 bases and the J segment 7 bases; nucleotides outside the gene matches: 5.

The V call is TRBV4-2, the J call TRBJ1-2, with a weak D call TRBD1 (5 bases). The V and J ends lost 3 bases and 2 bases respectively, with 7 bases between them. Looked up from germline, CDR1 is LGHNA and CDR2 is YNFKEQ. The CDR3 spans 13 residues. The CDR3 DNA reads TGTGCCAGCAGCCATGACAGAAACTATGGCTACACCTTC. Residues: CASSHDRNYGYTF.

The genes are TRBV15 and TRBJ2-1; the match to TRBD1 covers 8 bases. The germline V gene has CDR1 LNHNV and CDR2 YYDKDF (reference sequence). The CDR3 spans 14 residues. V shed 3 bases and J 7 bases; nucleotides not matched to a gene: 5. CDR3 sequence: CATSRGQDSNEQFF. The CDR3 bases are TGTGCCACCAGCAGGGGACAGGACTCGAATGAGCAGTTCTTC.

J is TRBJ2-7 and V is TRBV28; TRBD2 matches 11 bases. The germline CDR1 and CDR2 sequences are MDHEN and SYDVKM. The CDR3 runs 11 residues. The CDR3, as DNA: TGTGCCAGCGGTCCGGGACTAGCGGTACTCGTG. This gives the protein CASGPGLAVLV.

The chain recombines TRBV27 with TRBJ1-3; 8 bases line up with TRBD1. CDR1 and CDR2 (germline): MNHEY, SMNVEV (reference sequence). The CDR3 spans 14 residues. The junction had 17 bases not matched to a gene; V was cut back by 8 bases and J by 14 bases. CDR3 DNA sequence: TGTGCCAGCGCGTATAGGGGTGGGGAGGACAGGGTATATTTT. Translating gives CASAYRGGEDRVYF.

This chain uses TRBV7-3 with TRBJ2-2, with TRBD2 as a possible D gene (5 bases). Looked up from germline, CDR1 is SGHTA and CDR2 is FQGTGA. The CDR3 contains 13 residues. Deletions cut 6 bases from V and 6 bases from J, with 11 bases between. The CDR3 nucleotides are TGTGCCAGCAGTCCCCGGGGTTCCGGGGAGCTGTTTTTT. It codes for CASSPRGSGELFF.

The V gene is TRBV2, the J gene TRBJ2-3; TRBD2 agrees at 8 bases. V shed 1 base, J shed 2 bases, and the junction held 5 bases outside the gene matches. This CDR3 has 16 amino acids. The germline V gene encodes CDR1 SNHLY and CDR2 FYNNEI. DNA of the CDR3: TGTGCCAGCAGTGAAGGGCGGGGGGAAGACACAGATACGCAGTATTTT. Translation gives CASSEGRGEDTDTQYF. Combining the CDR3 with reference TRBV2 and TRBJ2-3 gives the whole variable domain EPEVTQTPSHQVTQMGQEVILRCVPISNHLYFYWYRQILGQKVEFLVSFYNNEISEKSEIFDDQFSVERPDGSNFTLKIRSTKLEDSAMYFCASSEGRGEDTDTQYFGPGTRLTVL.

V gene TRBV11-2 combines with J gene TRBJ2-7; D perhaps matches TRBD2 (5 bases). The CDR3 has 12 amino acids. Trimming stripped 4 bases from V and 6 bases from J, with 10 bases between. Per germline, CDR1 SGHAT and CDR2 FQNNGV. For the CDR3, the DNA is TGTGCCAGCAGCTCGTACCGGGGCGAGCAGTACTTC. Its protein is CASSSYRGEQYF.

The rearrangement uses TRBV10-3 and TRBJ2-2; TRBD1 is a possible D gene (5 bases). The CDR3 has 15 amino acids. Germline-derived CDR1 and CDR2 are ENHRY and SYGVKD. V was pared by 4 bases and J by 2 bases, with 11 bases between. Here the CDR3 DNA reads TGTGCCATCAGTGTAGGGGCAGGAAACACCGGGGAGCTGTTTTTT. This gives the protein CAISVGAGNTGELFF.

The CDR3 loop is CASSPRGGEFYNEQFF. CDR3 coding DNA: TGTGCCAGCAGCCCCCGAGGGGGAGAATTCTACAATGAGCAGTTCTTC. This chain links TRBV9 with TRBJ2-1; D possibly corresponds to TRBD1 (6 bases). Germline V gene lookup returns CDR1 SGDLS and CDR2 YYNGEE. V shed 4 bases and J shed 3 bases, with 17 bases lying between them. The length of the CDR3 is 16 residues.

This chain joins TRBV9 and TRBJ1-2; D is undetermined. V lost 3 bases and J lost 3, with 9 bases in between. There are 13 residues in the CDR3. Germline V lookup: CDR1 SGDLS, CDR2 YYNGEE. The CDR3 coding sequence is TGTGCCAGCAGCGCGGGTCTTGACTATGGCTACACCTTC. Its protein product is CASSAGLDYGYTF.

Note on this clone: The junction and the germline gene differ at one end; a read error may be behind it. This chain connects TRBV9 to TRBJ2-3; no clear D. This CDR3 region has 8 residues. Germline assignment: CDR1 SGDLS and CDR2 YYNGEE. Here the CDR3 DNA reads TGTGCCAGCAGCCCCCCAGAATTT. This sequence encodes CASSPPEF.

The chain joins TRBV6-5 to TRBJ2-7, with 11 bases aligning to TRBD2. The CDR3 contains 15 residues. CDR1 is MNHEY and CDR2 is SVGAGI in the germline V gene. V shed 7 bases and J 0 bases; nucleotides not matched to a gene: 5. DNA for the CDR3: TGTGCCAGCACTAGCGGGGGGTACCGCTCCTACGAGCAGTACTTC. Protein: CASTSGGYRSYEQYF.

V gene TRBV4-1 combines with J gene TRBJ1-1; D gene uncertain. The V gene lost 4 bases and the J gene lost 2 bases, with 11 bases spanning the gap. Germline V lookup: CDR1 MGHRA, CDR2 YSYEKL. The CDR3 sequence is 14 residues long. The DNA of the CDR3 is TGCGCCAGCAGCCCGAGGGCACTAAACACTGAAGCTTTCTTT. Translated: CASSPRALNTEAFF.

The rearrangement joins TRBV19 to TRBJ1-6; no firm D call. Trimming stripped 7 bases from V and 8 bases from J, with 30 bases between. The CDR3 covers 19 residues. Germline CDR1 LNHDA, CDR2 SQIVND (reference sequence). The CDR3 is CASTRSSLRLGMYDSPLHF. Written as DNA, the CDR3 is TGTGCCAGTACCCGAAGTTCCCTCCGGCTCGGGATGTATGATTCACCCCTCCACTTT.

The chain carries TRBV18 and TRBJ2-1; D is perhaps TRBD1 (6 bases). Germline loops: CDR1 KGHSH, CDR2 LQKENI. This CDR3 is built from 15 residues. Trimming shortened V by 3 bases and J by 0 bases, and 9 bases separated the two germline ends. The CDR3 protein is CASSPGQSSYNEQFF. In nucleotides, the CDR3 is TGTGCCAGCTCACCCGGACAGAGCTCCTACAATGAGCAGTTCTTC.

The rearrangement links TRBV15 to TRBJ1-1; 9 bases align to TRBD1. The germline gives CDR1 LNHNV, CDR2 YYDKDF (reference sequence). Trimming took 5 bases from V and 9 from J; bases not matched to a gene: 4. The CDR3 spans 12 residues. The CDR3 region is CATSEGTGKAFF. In DNA form, the CDR3 reads TGTGCCACCAGCGAAGGGACAGGGAAAGCTTTCTTT.